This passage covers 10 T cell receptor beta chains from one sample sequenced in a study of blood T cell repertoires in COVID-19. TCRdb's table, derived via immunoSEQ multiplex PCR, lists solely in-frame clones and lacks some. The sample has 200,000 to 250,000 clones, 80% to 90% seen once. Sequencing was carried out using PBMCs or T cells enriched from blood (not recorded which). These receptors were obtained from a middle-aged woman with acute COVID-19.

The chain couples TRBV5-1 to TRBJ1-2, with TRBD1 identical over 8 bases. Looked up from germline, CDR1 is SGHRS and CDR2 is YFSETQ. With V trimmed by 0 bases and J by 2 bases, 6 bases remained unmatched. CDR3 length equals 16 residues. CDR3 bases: TGCGCCAGCAGCTTGGGGACAGGGCCGGTCAACTATGGCTACACCTTC. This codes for CASSLGTGPVNYGYTF.

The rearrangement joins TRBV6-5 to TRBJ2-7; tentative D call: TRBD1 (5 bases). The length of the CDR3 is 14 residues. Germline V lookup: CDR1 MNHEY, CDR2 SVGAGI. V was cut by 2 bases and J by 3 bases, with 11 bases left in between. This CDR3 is CASSYGRTNYEQYF. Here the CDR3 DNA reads TGTGCCAGCAGTTACGGCAGGACAAACTACGAGCAGTACTTC.

This chain's CDR3 is CASSPSRTSGRGGELFF. CDR3 in DNA: TGTGCCAGCAGTCCATCCCGGACTAGCGGGAGGGGCGGGGAGCTGTTTTTT. This rearrangement joins TRBV27 to TRBJ2-2, with 15 positions matching TRBD2. The CDR3 length is 17 residues. The V segment lost 5 bases and the J segment 7 bases; nucleotides outside the gene matches: 8. Per germline, CDR1 MNHEY and CDR2 SMNVEV (reference sequence).

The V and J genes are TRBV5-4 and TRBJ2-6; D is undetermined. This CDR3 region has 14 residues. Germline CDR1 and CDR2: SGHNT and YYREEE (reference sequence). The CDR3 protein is CAYLSASGANVLTF. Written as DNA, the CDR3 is TGTGCTTACCTGAGCGCCTCTGGGGCCAACGTCCTGACTTTC.

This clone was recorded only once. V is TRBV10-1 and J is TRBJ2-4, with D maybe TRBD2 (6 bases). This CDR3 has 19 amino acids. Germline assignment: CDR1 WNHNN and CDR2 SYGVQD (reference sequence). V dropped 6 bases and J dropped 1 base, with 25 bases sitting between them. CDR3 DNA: TGCGCCAGCAGCTCCGGAGGGGACCCCTCGTCGGGGGCCAAAAACATTCAGTACTTC. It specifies CASSSGGDPSSGAKNIQYF.

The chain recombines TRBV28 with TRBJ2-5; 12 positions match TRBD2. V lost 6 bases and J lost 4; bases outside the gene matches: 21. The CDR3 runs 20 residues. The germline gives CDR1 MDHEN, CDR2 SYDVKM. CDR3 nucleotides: TGTGCCAGCAGCCCCCCTGACAGGCTAGCGGGAGGGCTCTCCCTAGAGACCCAGTACTTC. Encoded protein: CASSPPDRLAGGLSLETQYF.

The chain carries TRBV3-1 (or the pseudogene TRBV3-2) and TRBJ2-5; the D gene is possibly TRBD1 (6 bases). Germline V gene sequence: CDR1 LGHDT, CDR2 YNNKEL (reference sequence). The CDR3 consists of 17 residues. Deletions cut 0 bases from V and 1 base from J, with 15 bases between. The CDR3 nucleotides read TGTGCCAGCAGCCAAGATCCCGGACAGATGATCCAAGAGACCCAGTACTTC. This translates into CASSQDPGQMIQETQYF.

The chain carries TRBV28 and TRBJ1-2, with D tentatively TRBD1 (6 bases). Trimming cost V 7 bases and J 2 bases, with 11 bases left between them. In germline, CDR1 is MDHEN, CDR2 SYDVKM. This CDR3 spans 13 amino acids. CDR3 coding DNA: TGTGCCAGCACCCAGGACAGAAACTATGGCTACACCTTC. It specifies CASTQDRNYGYTF.

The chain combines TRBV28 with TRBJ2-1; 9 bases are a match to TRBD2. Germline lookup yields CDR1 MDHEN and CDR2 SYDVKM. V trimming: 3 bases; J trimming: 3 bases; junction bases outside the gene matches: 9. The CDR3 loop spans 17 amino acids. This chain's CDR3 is CASSFPWSSGSYNEQFF. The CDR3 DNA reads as TGTGCCAGCAGTTTCCCCTGGAGTAGCGGGAGCTACAATGAGCAGTTCTTC.

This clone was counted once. This CDR3 is CASSYNRNTEAFF. The CDR3 nucleotides read TGTGCCAGCAGTTACAACAGGAACACTGAAGCTTTCTTT. J is TRBJ1-1 and V is TRBV6-2 or TRBV6-3; D gene uncertain. V lost 2 bases to trimming and J lost 1 base, with 5 bases between them. Germline V CDR1 and CDR2: MNHEY, SVGEGT. The CDR3 covers 13 residues.